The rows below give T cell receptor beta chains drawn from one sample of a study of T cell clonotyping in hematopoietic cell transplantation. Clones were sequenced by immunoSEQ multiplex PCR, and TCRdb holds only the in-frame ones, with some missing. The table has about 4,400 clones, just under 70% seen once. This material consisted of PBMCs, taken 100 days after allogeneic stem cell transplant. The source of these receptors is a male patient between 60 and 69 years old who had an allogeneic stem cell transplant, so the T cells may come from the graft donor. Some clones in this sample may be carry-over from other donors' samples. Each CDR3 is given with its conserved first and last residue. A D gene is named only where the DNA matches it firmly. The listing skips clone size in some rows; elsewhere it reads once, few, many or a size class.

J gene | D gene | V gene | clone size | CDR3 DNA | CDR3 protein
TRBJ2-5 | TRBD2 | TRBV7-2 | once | TGTGCCAGCAGCTTATATCTAGCGGGGGGGCCTGGCGAGACCCAGTACTTC | CASSLYLAGGPGETQYF
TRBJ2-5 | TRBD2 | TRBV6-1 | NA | TGTGCCAGCAGTGAAGCGTGGGTTGATAGCGGGGGGGGGCAAGAGACCCAGTACTTC | CASSEAWVDSGGGQETQYF
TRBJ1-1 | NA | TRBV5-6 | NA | TGTGCCAGCAGCTTGGGACACAAGAACACTGAAGCTTTCTTT | CASSLGHKNTEAFF
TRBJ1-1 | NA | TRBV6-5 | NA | TGTGCCAGCAGTTACGGGGGCACTGAAGCTTTCTTT | CASSYGGTEAFF
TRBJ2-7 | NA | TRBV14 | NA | TGTGCCAGCAGCCAAATAATAGGGGCTGAGCAGTACTTC | CASSQIIGAEQYF
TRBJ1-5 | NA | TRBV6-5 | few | TGTGCCAGCAGGGGTGGAAGCAATCAGCCCCAGCATTTT | CASRGGSNQPQHF
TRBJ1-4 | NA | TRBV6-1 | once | TGTGCCAGCAGTGAGCTGGGGCAAGGATATGAAAAACTGTTTTTT | CASSELGQGYEKLFF
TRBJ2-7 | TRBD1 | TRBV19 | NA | TGTGCCACCCCCGCAGGGGGTCCCTCCTACGAGCAGTACTTC | CATPAGGPSYEQYF
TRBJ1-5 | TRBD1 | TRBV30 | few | TGTGCCTGGAGTGTTAGGGGACAGGGAAATTATCAGCCCCAGCATTTT | CAWSVRGQGNYQPQHF
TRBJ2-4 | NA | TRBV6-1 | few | TGTGCCAGCAGTGATCTTGGGGGAGCCGGCATTCAGTACTTC | CASSDLGGAGIQYF
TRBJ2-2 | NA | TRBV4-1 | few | TGCGCCAGCAGCCCGGGACTGTTTCGAGACACCGGGGAGCTGTTTTTT | CASSPGLFRDTGELFF
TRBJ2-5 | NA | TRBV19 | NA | TGTGCCAGTAGTATAACCGCGGGGGAGACCCAGTACTTC | CASSITAGETQYF
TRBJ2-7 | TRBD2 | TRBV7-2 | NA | TGTGCCAGCATCCAAGGGGCGGGAGGGCCTCAAGAGCAGTACTTC | CASIQGAGGPQEQYF
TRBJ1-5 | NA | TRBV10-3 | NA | TGTGCCATCAGTCCTGGACCCGGGGGGGGTCAGCCCCAGCATTTT | CAISPGPGGGQPQHF
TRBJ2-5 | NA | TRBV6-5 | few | TGTGCCAGCAGTTACGACTCGGGTCAACCAGAGACCCAGTACTTC | CASSYDSGQPETQYF
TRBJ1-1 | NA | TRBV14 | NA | TGTGCCAGCAACCCTCTGAGCATGAACACTGAAGCTTTCTTC | CASNPLSMNTEAFF
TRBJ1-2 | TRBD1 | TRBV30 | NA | TGTGCCTGGTTCCGACGGGACAGCAACTATGGCTACACCTTC | CAWFRRDSNYGYTF
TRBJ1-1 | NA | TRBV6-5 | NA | TGTGCCAGCAGTTACTCGAGGGACGGTAAGGAAGCTTTCTTT | CASSYSRDGKEAFF
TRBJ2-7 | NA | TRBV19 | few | TGTGCCAGTAGTATTGGATTAAACTCCTACGAGCAGTACTTC | CASSIGLNSYEQYF
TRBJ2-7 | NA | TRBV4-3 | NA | TGCGCCAGCAGCCAAGATTGGGGAGGGGGAGAGGCCTACGAGCAGTACTTC | CASSQDWGGGEAYEQYF
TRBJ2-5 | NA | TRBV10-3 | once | TGTGCCATCACTGATCAAGAGACCCAGTACTTC | CAITDQETQYF
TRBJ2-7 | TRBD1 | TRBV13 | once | TGTGCCAGCAGCCCCGAGACAGGGGCCTACGAGCAGTACTTC | CASSPETGAYEQYF
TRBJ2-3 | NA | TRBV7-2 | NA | TGTGCCAGCAGCTTAAGTGGGGATACGCAGTATTTT | CASSLSGDTQYF
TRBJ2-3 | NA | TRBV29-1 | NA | TGCAGCGTTGAGGAGGGGGGGGGCACAGATACGCAGTATTTT | CSVEEGGGTDTQYF
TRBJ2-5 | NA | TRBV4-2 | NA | TGTGCCAGCAGCCAAGCCGCCCCGGGGGAGACCCAGTACTTC | CASSQAAPGETQYF
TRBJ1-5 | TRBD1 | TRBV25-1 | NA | TGTGCCAGCAGCCCGGGACAGTATAGCAATCAGCCCCAGCATTTT | CASSPGQYSNQPQHF
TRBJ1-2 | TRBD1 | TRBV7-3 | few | TGTGCCAGCAGCCCAACCGACAGGGCGGCAGGGATCTATGGCTACACCTTC | CASSPTDRAAGIYGYTF
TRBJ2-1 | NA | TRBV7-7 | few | TGTGCTAGCAGCTTAGCGCTGTCGAATGAGCAGTTCTTC | CASSLALSNEQFF
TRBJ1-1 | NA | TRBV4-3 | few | TGCGCCAGCAGCCTTGGGTCCGGGCCGAACACTGAAGCTTTCTTT | CASSLGSGPNTEAFF
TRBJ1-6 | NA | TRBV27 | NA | TGTGCCAGCAGTTTAAGTAGTACGCATAATTCACCCCTCCACTTT | CASSLSSTHNSPLHF
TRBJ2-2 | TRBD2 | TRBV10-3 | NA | TGTGCCATCAGTGAGAACCTTCTAGCGGGGGGGCCCCCGAACACCGGGGAGCTGTTTTTT | CAISENLLAGGPPNTGELFF
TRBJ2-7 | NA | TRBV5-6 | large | TGTGCCAGCAGCTCGGAATTCAGGGCTTACGAGCAGTACTTC | CASSSEFRAYEQYF
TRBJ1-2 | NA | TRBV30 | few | TGTGCCTGGAGGCCCTTCAATGGCTACACCTTC | CAWRPFNGYTF
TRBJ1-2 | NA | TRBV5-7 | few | TGTGCCAGCAACCCGCCTTATTCCTCAATAACTGGTGGCTACACCTTC | CASNPPYSSITGGYTF
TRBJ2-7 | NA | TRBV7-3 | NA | TGTGCCAGCAGCTTCGGGGCAGGGAACGAGCAGTACTTC | CASSFGAGNEQYF
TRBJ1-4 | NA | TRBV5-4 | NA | TGTGCCAGCAGCTTGGGACGGAGGGACCCCACGGAAAAACTGTTTTTT | CASSLGRRDPTEKLFF
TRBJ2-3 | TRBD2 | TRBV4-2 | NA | TGTGCCAGCAGCCCCCACGGGGGGGCTCGAGATACGCAGTATTTT | CASSPHGGARDTQYF
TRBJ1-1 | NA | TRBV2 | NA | TGTGCCAGCAGTGTAAACCAGATGAACACTGAAGCTTTCTTT | CASSVNQMNTEAFF
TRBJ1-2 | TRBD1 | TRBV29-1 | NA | TGCAGCGTTGAATATCGGGCCAGGGGGGATGGCTACACCTTC | CSVEYRARGDGYTF
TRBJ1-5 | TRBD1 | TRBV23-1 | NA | TGCGCCAGCAGTCAGCAGGGGGGAAAGAGCAATCAGCCCCAGCATTTT | CASSQQGGKSNQPQHF
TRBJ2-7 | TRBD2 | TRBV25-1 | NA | TGTGCCAGCAGTGGTTCCGGGACTAGCCGGCAGTACTTC | CASSGSGTSRQYF
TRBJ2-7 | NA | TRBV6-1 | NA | TGTGCCAGCAGTGAAATTGGGGGCCCCACCTACGAGCAGTACTTC | CASSEIGGPTYEQYF
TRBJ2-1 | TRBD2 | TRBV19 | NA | TGTGCCAGTAGTAAGACTAGCGGATCCTACAATGAGCAGTTCTTC | CASSKTSGSYNEQFF
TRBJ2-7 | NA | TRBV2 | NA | TGTGCCAGCAGTGGGGGGGGACAAGCCTACGAGCAGTACTTC | CASSGGGQAYEQYF
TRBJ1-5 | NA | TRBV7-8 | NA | TGTGCCAGCAGCGCCGTGGGGGACGGTCAGCCCCAGCATTTT | CASSAVGDGQPQHF
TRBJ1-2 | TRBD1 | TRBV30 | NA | TGTGCCTGGAGTGGGGACAGGGGAGGGGGCTACACCTTC | CAWSGDRGGGYTF
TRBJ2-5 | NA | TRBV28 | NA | TGTGCCAGCAGTCCGGAGCAAGAGACCCAGTACTTC | CASSPEQETQYF
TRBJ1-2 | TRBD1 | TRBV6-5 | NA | TGTGCCAGCGTCCGTGGCAGGGGGACAATCTATGGCTACACCTTC | CASVRGRGTIYGYTF
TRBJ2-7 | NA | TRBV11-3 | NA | TGTGCCAGCAGCCCCACAGGGTTGCCATACGAGCAGTACTTC | CASSPTGLPYEQYF
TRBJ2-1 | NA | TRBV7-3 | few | TGTGCCAGCAGCTTATACATAGGATCATACAATGAGCAGTTCTTC | CASSLYIGSYNEQFF